This TCR beta chain was recovered during a study of cytomegalovirus exposure and HLA in healthy donors. The study, taken as a whole, reports: Data from an earlier analysis indicated that most TCR beta V segments were productive either about 87% or about 30% of the time.

V lost 8 bases and J lost 0, with 8 bases in between. The CDR3 loop spans 13 amino acids. Per germline, CDR1 LGHNA and CDR2 YSLEER. With 60 Vbeta and 13 Jbeta primers, the PCR was carried out. The protocol was immunoSEQ multiplex PCR, while the TCRdb copy is restricted to in-frame clones and leaves out a portion. The sample lists more than 150,000 clones, around 72% occurring once. This cohort consisted of healthy bone marrow donors. Concerning this clone: As yet, its antigen is unknown.

The V call is TRBV4-3, the J call TRBJ2-1; D unresolved. The source material was PBMCs. This receptor was taken from a woman in her thirties or forties in good health and CMV-seropositive. CDR3 protein: CASSTNSYNEQFF. CDR3 DNA sequence: TGCGCCAGCTCCACTAACTCCTACAATGAGCAGTTCTTC.